These T cell receptor beta chains were read from a single sample in a study of graft-versus-host responses after intestinal transplantation. Clones were sequenced by immunoSEQ multiplex PCR, and TCRdb holds only the in-frame ones, with some missing. The sample contains 60,000 to 70,000 clones, roughly nine tenths of which appear only once. Sample: ileum tissue, taken 350 to 400 days after transplant. These receptors were taken from a human patient who received an intestinal transplant, so some T cells may come from the graft donor. The CDR3 runs from the conserved cysteine through the conserved F or W. Each record gives: clone size, D gene, J gene, CDR3 length, V gene, CDR3 DNA, CDR3 protein. A D gene is named only where the DNA matches it firmly. Clone sizes are given selectively: once, few, many, or a class where the clone is expanded.

NA NA TRBJ2-7 16 TRBV11-2 TGTGCCAGCAGCCTACAAATGGGGCGGAGCTCCTACGAGCAGTACTTC CASSLQMGRSSYEQYF
few TRBD1 TRBJ1-6 14 TRBV2 TGTGCCAGCAGTTTACAGGGGACTAATTCACCCCTCCACTTT CASSLQGTNSPLHF
NA NA TRBJ2-3 13 TRBV28 TGTGCCAGCAGTTACGGGGATACAGATACGCAGTATTTT CASSYGDTDTQYF
few NA TRBJ1-4 15 TRBV5-6 TGTGCCAGCAGCTTGGAGGGCTCCATTAATGAAAAACTGTTTTTT CASSLEGSINEKLFF
NA NA TRBJ2-7 10 TRBV30 TGTGCCTGTGAGGGGTACGAGCAGTACTTC CACEGYEQYF
NA TRBD1 TRBJ2-2 13 TRBV10-1 TGCGCCAGCAGGAGACAGGGAACCGGGGAGCTGTTTTTT CASRRQGTGELFF
once NA TRBJ2-1 14 TRBV7-3 TGTGCCAGCAGCCATAGTGGCAGAGATAATGAGCAGTTCTTC CASSHSGRDNEQFF
NA NA TRBJ2-3 13 TRBV9 TGTGCCAGCAGCGTAGCGGGAGAGGATACGCAGTATTTT CASSVAGEDTQYF
NA NA TRBJ2-3 14 TRBV5-6 TGTGCCAGCAGCTTGGCCGGAGGGGGAGATACGCAGTATTTT CASSLAGGGDTQYF
NA NA TRBJ1-2 16 TRBV29-1 TGCAGCGTTATTAAGGTGATAGGATCCATTAACTATGGCTACACCTTC CSVIKVIGSINYGYTF
NA NA TRBJ1-2 13 TRBV6-6 TGTGCCAGCACGCCGAACGTTAACTATGGCTACACCTTC CASTPNVNYGYTF
NA NA TRBJ2-1 14 TRBV2 TGTGCCAGCAGTGAGGCAGGTCTCGCTCATGAGCAGTTCTTC CASSEAGLAHEQFF
NA NA TRBJ2-4 13 TRBV13 TGTGCCAGCAGCTTAGAGGGGCAAAACATTCAGTACTTC CASSLEGQNIQYF
NA NA TRBJ1-1 15 TRBV6-1 TGTGCCAGCAGTGAAAGGTACGGGTGGGACACTGAAGCTTTCTTT CASSERYGWDTEAFF
NA NA TRBJ1-1 14 TRBV6-6 TGTGCCAGCAGTTTTAAATTTGGGGACACTGAAGCTTTCTTT CASSFKFGDTEAFF
NA NA TRBJ2-2 13 TRBV6-1 TGTGCCAGCAGTGAAGACGGAACCGGGGAGCTGTTTTTT CASSEDGTGELFF
NA TRBD2 TRBJ2-7 16 TRBV5-1 TGCGCCAGCAGCTTAACCGGGCGGGGGTCGGATTACGAGCAGTACTTC CASSLTGRGSDYEQYF
medium-sized NA TRBJ1-1 11 TRBV6-6 TGTGCCAGCCGTCGAGGCACTGAAGCTTTCTTT CASRRGTEAFF
NA NA TRBJ2-5 16 TRBV5-1 TGCGCCAGCAGCCTCAGACAGGGAGGCACACAAGAGACCCAGTACTTC CASSLRQGGTQETQYF
NA TRBD1 TRBJ2-4 16 TRBV11-3 TGTGCCAGCAGCTTAGGATGGGCAGGGGGTAAAAACATTCAGTACTTC CASSLGWAGGKNIQYF
NA TRBD1 TRBJ2-1 17 TRBV11-2 TGTGCCAGCAGCTTGCCTACCTCGGGACAGCTTTACAATGAGCAGTTCTTC CASSLPTSGQLYNEQFF
NA TRBD1 TRBJ1-4 16 TRBV6-5 TGTGCCAGCAGTTACGGACAGGGAGCAACTAATGAAAAACTGTTTTTT CASSYGQGATNEKLFF
NA TRBD1 TRBJ2-2 18 TRBV14 TGTGCCAGCAGCCAAGAGATTCCCGGGACAGTTAACACCGGGGAGCTGTTTTTT CASSQEIPGTVNTGELFF
NA NA TRBJ2-3 15 TRBV6-5 TGTGCCAGCAGTTACTCGGGCGTCCGGGGAGATACGCAGTATTTT CASSYSGVRGDTQYF
few NA TRBJ2-7 15 TRBV5-1 TGCGCCAGCAGCTTGGATCCAGAGAGCTCCTACGAGCAGTACTTC CASSLDPESSYEQYF
NA NA TRBJ1-6 12 TRBV7-6 TGTGCCAGCAGCCAGAATAATTCACCCCTCCACTTT CASSQNNSPLHF
NA TRBD2 TRBJ2-3 16 TRBV5-6 TGTGCCAGCAGCTTGGAAGGGGGACTAGCAATGGATACGCAGTATTTT CASSLEGGLAMDTQYF
NA NA TRBJ1-1 13 TRBV5-1 TGCGCCAGCCACTGGGAGCTGAACACTGAAGCTTTCTTT CASHWELNTEAFF
once TRBD2 TRBJ2-3 16 TRBV4-1 TGCGCCAGCAGCCAACTTAGCGGGAGGGCAACAGATACGCAGTATTTT CASSQLSGRATDTQYF
NA TRBD2 TRBJ2-3 16 TRBV28 TGTGCCAGCATAAGAGCGGGAGGTTCTAGCACAGATACGCAGTATTTT CASIRAGGSSTDTQYF
NA NA TRBJ1-1 15 TRBV5-1 TGCGCCAGCAGCTTGGAGCCTTCCTTGAACACTGAAGCTTTCTTT CASSLEPSLNTEAFF
NA TRBD1 TRBJ2-7 14 TRBV7-9 TGTGCCAGCAGCTCAGGACAGGGTCGTGGCGAGCAGTACTTC CASSSGQGRGEQYF
few NA TRBJ1-1 13 TRBV18 TGTGCCAGCTCACCTGAGAAGGGAACTGAAGCTTTCTTT CASSPEKGTEAFF
NA NA TRBJ1-6 15 TRBV4-1 TGCGCCAGCAGCCAACCGGGGGTACCTAATTCACCCCTCCACTTT CASSQPGVPNSPLHF
NA TRBD2 TRBJ2-5 16 TRBV5-1 TGCGCCAGCAGCTTGTTCGGGCGGGGGGTACAAGAGACCCAGTACTTC CASSLFGRGVQETQYF
NA TRBD2 TRBJ2-5 13 TRBV2 TGTGCCAGCAGTGTTACTAGCGGGGAGACCCAGTACTTC CASSVTSGETQYF
NA TRBD2 TRBJ2-1 21 TRBV2 TGTGCCAGCAGTGCCTGGACCCTAGGGCTAGCGGGAGGGGCTGGGTACAATGAGCAGTTCTTC CASSAWTLGLAGGAGYNEQFF
NA TRBD1 TRBJ1-5 16 TRBV4-1 TGCGCCAGCAGCCAAGTTGTTAGGACAGGGGCCCAGCCCCAGCATTTT CASSQVVRTGAQPQHF
NA NA TRBJ1-2 17 TRBV11-2 TGTGCCAGCAGCTTATTAGCGTTTCGGGCCTTGAGCTATGGCTACACCTTC CASSLLAFRALSYGYTF
NA NA TRBJ1-1 12 TRBV7-8 TGTGCCAGCAGCTTAGGGGCCGCTGAAGCTTTCTTT CASSLGAAEAFF
NA NA TRBJ1-5 15 TRBV15 TGTGCCACCAGCAGAGACAGGGGATCCAATCAGCCCCAGCATTTT CATSRDRGSNQPQHF
NA NA TRBJ2-1 12 TRBV19 TGTGCCAGTAGATTCGGGTGGGGTGAGCAGTTCTTC CASRFGWGEQFF